A selection of T cell receptor beta chains follows, all from one sample in a study of blood T cell repertoires in COVID-19. Only in-frame clones appear in the TCRdb table, and some are missing; sequencing was by immunoSEQ multiplex PCR. The profile covers approximately 250,000 clones, with approximately 80% appearing a single time and 6% to 7% taken by the ten largest. Sequenced input: peripheral blood. The receptors stem from an older woman with active or convalescent COVID-19. Both conserved end residues are part of each CDR3. Fields, in order: V gene, D gene, J gene, clone size, CDR3 DNA, CDR3 protein. A D gene is named only where the DNA matches it firmly. Clone size is not always given. Where it is, it says once, few, many or a class for expanded clones.

V: TRBV6-5
D: .
J: TRBJ2-1
size: .
DNA: TGTGCCAGCAGTTACGGGCAACAGGGTACTGAGCAGTTCTTC
CDR3: CASSYGQQGTEQFF

V: TRBV5-4
D: .
J: TRBJ1-2
size: .
DNA: TGTGCCAGCAGCTCGGGGAACCTCTACTATGGCTACACCTTC
CDR3: CASSSGNLYYGYTF

V: TRBV7-2
D: TRBD2
J: TRBJ2-7
size: .
DNA: TGTGCCAGCAGCCTAACCTGGGGAGGGACCTACGAGCAGTACTTC
CDR3: CASSLTWGGTYEQYF

V: TRBV11-2
D: TRBD1
J: TRBJ2-7
size: .
DNA: TGTGCCAGCAGCTTGGCTCTCCCGGGACAGGGAATCGGCTACGAGCAGTACTTC
CDR3: CASSLALPGQGIGYEQYF

V: TRBV12-3/TRBV12-4
D: .
J: TRBJ2-3
size: .
DNA: TGTGCCAGCAGTTTAACTAGCACAGATACGCAGTATTTT
CDR3: CASSLTSTDTQYF

V: TRBV29-1
D: .
J: TRBJ2-7
size: .
DNA: TGCAGCGGGCGGGACAGATCCTCAGGGGAGCAGTACTTC
CDR3: CSGRDRSSGEQYF

V: TRBV19
D: TRBD1
J: TRBJ1-6
size: .
DNA: TGTGCCAGTAGTACCTCCGGACAGGGGGCCAGATCACCCCTCCACTTT
CDR3: CASSTSGQGARSPLHF

V: TRBV3-1/TRBV3-2
D: TRBD1
J: TRBJ1-2
size: .
DNA: TGTGCCAGCAGCCACGGGACAGCTTATGGCTACACCTTC
CDR3: CASSHGTAYGYTF

V: TRBV5-6
D: .
J: TRBJ1-1
size: once
DNA: TGTGCCAGCAGCTTTGACAGATTCATGAACACTGAAGCTTTCTTT
CDR3: CASSFDRFMNTEAFF

V: TRBV7-2
D: .
J: TRBJ2-2
size: .
DNA: TGTGCCAGCAGCCTACAAGGGGGGGAGACCGGGGAGCTGTTTTTT
CDR3: CASSLQGGETGELFF

V: TRBV6-5
D: .
J: TRBJ2-7
size: .
DNA: TGTGCCAGCAGTTACTCTGGCAGTACCTACGAGCAGTACTTC
CDR3: CASSYSGSTYEQYF

V: TRBV19
D: .
J: TRBJ2-7
size: .
DNA: TGTGCCAGTAGTTCCGGGAGCGCCTACGAGCAGTACTTC
CDR3: CASSSGSAYEQYF

V: TRBV5-1
D: .
J: TRBJ2-2
size: .
DNA: TGCGCCAGCTCCAGTAAGGTAGCGGACCCGAACACCGGGGAGCTGTTTTTT
CDR3: CASSSKVADPNTGELFF

V: TRBV7-9
D: TRBD1
J: TRBJ2-1
size: .
DNA: TGTGCCAGCAGCGTCGGGGACAGCTCCTACAATGAGCAGTTCTTC
CDR3: CASSVGDSSYNEQFF

V: TRBV5-1
D: .
J: TRBJ1-3
size: .
DNA: TGCGCCAGCAGTACAGGCTTCTCTGGAAACACCATATATTTT
CDR3: CASSTGFSGNTIYF

V: TRBV2
D: TRBD1
J: TRBJ1-5
size: .
DNA: TGTGCCAGCAGCGACAGGGGATTCAATCAGCCCCAGCATTTT
CDR3: CASSDRGFNQPQHF

V: TRBV7-9
D: TRBD1
J: TRBJ2-1
size: .
DNA: TGTGCCAGCAGGGAAGGACAGGGTGACAATGAGCAGTTCTTC
CDR3: CASREGQGDNEQFF

V: TRBV30
D: .
J: TRBJ2-7
size: once
DNA: TGTGCCTGGAGTAGAAGAGGCGACGAGCAGTACTTC
CDR3: CAWSRRGDEQYF

V: TRBV5-1
D: TRBD1
J: TRBJ2-2
size: .
DNA: TGCGCCAGCAGCTGGACAGGGGTCACGAACACCGGGGAGCTGTTTTTT
CDR3: CASSWTGVTNTGELFF

V: TRBV29-1
D: .
J: TRBJ1-6
size: .
DNA: TGCAGCGCAGCGACAGCTGGGAATTCACCCCTCCACTTT
CDR3: CSAATAGNSPLHF

V: TRBV21-1
D: .
J: TRBJ2-7
size: .
DNA: TGTGCCAGCAGCAAACCCTTACGTTACCCGAGCTCCTACGAGCAGTACTTC
CDR3: CASSKPLRYPSSYEQYF

V: TRBV2
D: .
J: TRBJ1-6
size: .
DNA: TGTGCCAGCAGTTTCCCGGCAGGCTCCTATAATTCACCCCTCCACTTT
CDR3: CASSFPAGSYNSPLHF

V: TRBV27
D: .
J: TRBJ1-3
size: .
DNA: TGTGCCAGCAGTCCGCGGGCCACCTCTGGAAACACCATATATTTT
CDR3: CASSPRATSGNTIYF

V: TRBV24-1
D: TRBD1
J: TRBJ2-1
size: .
DNA: TGTGCCACCGAAGACAGGGAAACCTACAATGAGCAGTTCTTC
CDR3: CATEDRETYNEQFF

V: TRBV7-6
D: TRBD2
J: TRBJ2-2
size: once
DNA: TGTGCCAGCAGCAAGACTAGCGGGGGGGCGAACACCGGGGAGCTGTTTTTT
CDR3: CASSKTSGGANTGELFF

V: TRBV27
D: .
J: TRBJ1-6
size: .
DNA: TGTGCCAGCAGTGGAGGATATTCACCCCTCCACTTT
CDR3: CASSGGYSPLHF

V: TRBV25-1
D: .
J: TRBJ1-1
size: .
DNA: TGTGCCAGCAGTGAATTAGCCCGGTCAGAAGCTTTCTTT
CDR3: CASSELARSEAFF

V: TRBV5-1
D: TRBD2
J: TRBJ2-1
size: .
DNA: TGCGCCAGCAGCCGGACTAGCGGGAACCATGAGCAGTTCTTC
CDR3: CASSRTSGNHEQFF

V: TRBV5-1
D: .
J: TRBJ2-1
size: .
DNA: TGCGCCAGCAGCGCCGTTTTCGATGAGAGTTTTGGTGAGCAGTTCTTC
CDR3: CASSAVFDESFGEQFF

V: TRBV5-1
D: TRBD2
J: TRBJ2-5
size: once
DNA: TGCGCCAGCAGCTTGGGCGGGGGGGCACTTGAGACCCAGTACTTC
CDR3: CASSLGGGALETQYF

V: TRBV7-9
D: TRBD1
J: TRBJ1-1
size: .
DNA: TGTGCCAGCAGCCATGCGGGACAGTTGAACACTGAAGCTTTCTTT
CDR3: CASSHAGQLNTEAFF

V: TRBV6-2/TRBV6-3
D: TRBD1
J: TRBJ1-5
size: few
DNA: TGTGCCAGCAGTGGACAGGGTAGTCAGCCCCAGCATTTT
CDR3: CASSGQGSQPQHF

V: TRBV5-1
D: TRBD1
J: TRBJ2-7
size: few
DNA: TGCGCCAGCAGCCCACAAACGACAGGGGCCGAGGAGCAGTACTTC
CDR3: CASSPQTTGAEEQYF

V: TRBV19
D: TRBD2
J: TRBJ2-3
size: .
DNA: TGTGCCAGTGCCAAGACTCTCATTGGACTAGCGGGGAAGACAGATACGCAGTATTTT
CDR3: CASAKTLIGLAGKTDTQYF

V: TRBV7-2
D: TRBD1
J: TRBJ2-2
size: .
DNA: TGTGCCAGCAGCCCCCAGGGGGCTCGGAACACCGGGGAGCTGTTTTTT
CDR3: CASSPQGARNTGELFF

V: TRBV9
D: TRBD2
J: TRBJ2-5
size: .
DNA: TGTGCCAGCAGCGGGACTAGCGGAAGATCGGGGGAGACCCAGTACTTC
CDR3: CASSGTSGRSGETQYF

V: TRBV4-1
D: .
J: TRBJ1-2
size: .
DNA: TGCGCCAGCAGCCCCGCCGGGGGACGCTACACCTTC
CDR3: CASSPAGGRYTF

V: TRBV6-1
D: TRBD2
J: TRBJ2-5
size: .
DNA: TGTGCCAGCAGTGAGATGGGACTAGCGGGAGCAGAGACCCAGTACTTC
CDR3: CASSEMGLAGAETQYF

V: TRBV12-3/TRBV12-4
D: .
J: TRBJ2-5
size: .
DNA: TGTGCCAGCAGCCCGGACTATTTGGAGACCCAGTACTTC
CDR3: CASSPDYLETQYF

V: TRBV5-1
D: TRBD2
J: TRBJ2-3
size: .
DNA: TGCGCCAGCAGCTTGGCCGGAACTAGCGGGAGCACAGATACGCAGTATTTT
CDR3: CASSLAGTSGSTDTQYF

V: TRBV2
D: TRBD1
J: TRBJ2-1
size: .
DNA: TGTGCCAGCAGCCAGACAGGGTCCTACCTCTCCTACAATGAGCAGTTCTTC
CDR3: CASSQTGSYLSYNEQFF

V: TRBV2
D: TRBD1
J: TRBJ1-6
size: .
DNA: TGTGCCAGCAGTGAAAGGACAGGTCCCTCACCCCTCCACTTT
CDR3: CASSERTGPSPLHF